The source of this T cell receptor (beta chain) is a study of vaccination effects on CD4 cells after COVID-19. Generated by immunoSEQ multiplex PCR, the TCRdb table keeps only in-frame clones and is missing some. The data hold some 30,000 clones, with roughly 86% observed a single time. Looked up from germline, CDR1 is WNHNN and CDR2 is SYGVQD (reference sequence). The CDR3 has 13 amino acids. The ends were cut back, 0 bases at V and 6 bases at J, with 7 bases in the middle. A remark on this clone: What it recognizes is unknown.

Sequencing in the ViraFEST assay came after antigen-specific CD4+ T cells had been expanded with viral peptide pools, which were used to stimulate PBMC. With roughly nine days of culture completed, CD4+ T cells were isolated. Participants completed two doses of the BNT162b2 or mRNA-1273 vaccine. The rearrangement uses TRBV10-1 and TRBJ2-3, with D perhaps TRBD2 (5 bases). Specimen: CD4+ T cells from PBMCs cultured with HCoV-NL63 spike peptides, collected after COVID-19 vaccination. This receptor was obtained from a human donor who received a COVID-19 vaccine. Some clones in this sample may be carry-over from other donors' samples. CDR3 sequence: CASSESRADTQYF. Written as DNA, the CDR3 is TGCGCCAGCAGTGAGTCGAGGGCCGATACGCAGTATTTT.